The rows below give T cell receptor beta chains drawn from one sample of a study of blood T cell repertoires in COVID-19. TCRdb's table, derived via immunoSEQ multiplex PCR, lists solely in-frame clones and lacks some. Counted here are 150,000 or so clones, 60% to 85% occurring once; the ten biggest clones make up more than 7%. Sequenced sample: peripheral blood. The origin of the receptors is a woman in her sixties or seventies with COVID-19, enrolled during active disease. The CDR3 runs from the conserved cysteine through the conserved F or W. D genes are given only for firm matches. Only some rows state a clone size, as once, few, many or a class for expanded clones.

NA,TRBV30,TRBD1,TRBJ1-1,CAWSVEGATEAFF,TGTGCCTGGAGTGTAGAGGGGGCAACTGAAGCTTTCTTT
NA,TRBV19,TRBD2,TRBJ2-1,CASRGTSGTNEQFF,TGTGCCAGTAGGGGGACTAGCGGGACCAATGAGCAGTTCTTC
NA,TRBV28,TRBD2,TRBJ2-5,CASSPNRAGGETQYF,TGTGCCAGCAGTCCAAATCGGGCGGGAGGAGAGACCCAGTACTTC
NA,TRBV5-1,TRBD1,TRBJ2-1,CASTRAAGQGYNEQFF,TGCGCCAGCACCCGAGCGGCGGGACAGGGCTACAATGAGCAGTTCTTC
once,TRBV6-6,TRBD1,TRBJ1-2,CASSYGDSIYGYTF,TGTGCCAGCAGTTACGGGGACAGTATTTATGGCTACACCTTC
few,TRBV7-9,TRBD1,TRBJ1-4,CASSPGQGRKEKLFF,TGTGCCAGCAGCCCGGGACAGGGAAGAAAGGAAAAACTGTTTTTT
few,TRBV18,TRBD1,TRBJ2-1,CASSAPDRGHNEQFF,TGTGCCAGCTCAGCCCCGGACAGGGGGCACAATGAGCAGTTCTTC
NA,TRBV4-3,NA,TRBJ2-5,CASSQGQGGETQYF,TGCGCCAGCAGCCAAGGGCAGGGGGGAGAGACCCAGTACTTC
NA,TRBV10-1,NA,TRBJ2-1,CASSVAPTSGYNEQFF,TGCGCCAGCAGTGTGGCCCCGACCAGCGGTTACAATGAGCAGTTCTTC
NA,TRBV5-6,TRBD1,TRBJ2-2,CASSYGTGVTGELFF,TGTGCCAGCAGTTACGGGACAGGGGTTACCGGGGAGCTGTTTTTT
NA,TRBV7-7,TRBD1,TRBJ1-3,CASSLAIQGGTGNTIYF,TGTGCTAGCAGCTTAGCGATTCAAGGGGGCACTGGAAACACCATATATTTT
NA,TRBV9,NA,TRBJ1-2,CASSVTGRGYTF,TGTGCCAGCAGCGTTACAGGGAGAGGCTACACCTTC
NA,TRBV5-5,NA,TRBJ1-4,CASSREATNEKLFF,TGTGCCAGCAGCCGGGAGGCAACTAATGAAAAACTGTTTTTT
NA,TRBV6-4,NA,TRBJ2-3,CASSELARADTQYF,TGTGCCAGCAGTGAGCTAGCAAGGGCAGATACGCAGTATTTT
NA,TRBV7-9,NA,TRBJ1-2,CASSVSGFGYGYTF,TGTGCCAGCAGCGTATCAGGGTTTGGCTATGGCTACACCTTC
NA,TRBV5-1,TRBD2,TRBJ2-5,CASSFGGGGETQYF,TGCGCCAGCAGTTTTGGTGGCGGGGGGGAGACCCAGTACTTC
NA,TRBV24-1,NA,TRBJ2-1,CATSAVGDTVAGEQFF,TGTGCCACCAGTGCTGTGGGGGACACGGTCGCGGGTGAGCAGTTCTTC
NA,TRBV19,NA,TRBJ1-5,CASSRVNQPQHF,TGTGCCTCAAGCCGGGTTAATCAGCCCCAGCATTTT
NA,TRBV27,TRBD1,TRBJ2-2,CASRPTDRVWNTGELFF,TGTGCCAGCAGACCTACGGACAGGGTGTGGAACACCGGGGAGCTGTTTTTT
NA,TRBV6-4,TRBD2,TRBJ2-1,CASSDSWTSGPREPNEQFF,TGTGCCAGCAGTGACTCCTGGACTAGCGGGCCGCGCGAACCAAATGAGCAGTTCTTC
NA,TRBV28,NA,TRBJ2-1,CASSFQRDNEQFF,TGTGCCAGCAGTTTCCAGCGGGACAATGAGCAGTTCTTC
NA,TRBV29-1,NA,TRBJ1-5,CSVEDGTQPQHF,TGCAGCGTGGAGGACGGAACACAGCCCCAGCATTTT
NA,TRBV4-1,TRBD2,TRBJ2-5,CASSQLGTSWQTQYF,TGCGCCAGCAGCCAACTCGGGACTAGCTGGCAGACCCAGTACTTC
NA,TRBV10-3,TRBD2,TRBJ2-1,CAISESGGIYNEQFF,TGTGCCATCAGTGAAAGCGGGGGGATCTACAATGAGCAGTTCTTC
NA,TRBV5-1,NA,TRBJ1-1,CASSLSTGNTEAFF,TGCGCCAGCAGCTTGTCTACAGGGAACACTGAAGCTTTCTTT
NA,TRBV11-2,TRBD2,TRBJ2-1,CASSLDSGSYYNEQFF,TGTGCCAGCAGCTTAGATAGCGGGAGTTATTACAATGAGCAGTTCTTC
NA,TRBV19,NA,TRBJ1-5,CASTGSLAYSNQPQHF,TGTGCCAGTACCGGGTCCTTAGCTTATAGCAATCAGCCCCAGCATTTT
NA,TRBV6-2/TRBV6-3,NA,TRBJ1-2,CASSTQGWGYGYTF,TGTGCCAGCAGTACCCAGGGTTGGGGCTATGGCTACACCTTC
few,TRBV2,NA,TRBJ1-6,CASRAQVNSPLHF,TGTGCCAGCAGGGCACAGGTAAATTCACCCCTCCACTTT
NA,TRBV6-6,NA,TRBJ2-7,CASSPSRGTYEQYF,TGTGCCAGCAGTCCCTCTAGAGGCACCTACGAGCAGTACTTC
NA,TRBV2,TRBD1,TRBJ1-2,CASSLDRGPYGYTF,TGTGCCAGCTCTTTGGACAGGGGTCCCTATGGCTACACCTTC
NA,TRBV10-3,NA,TRBJ2-6,CAISESQGVGSGANVLTF,TGTGCCATCAGTGAGTCCCAGGGTGTTGGCTCCGGGGCCAACGTCCTGACTTTC
once,TRBV10-2,TRBD1,TRBJ1-5,CASSGYRDRGRNQPQHF,TGCGCCAGCAGTGGATACCGGGACAGGGGTAGGAATCAGCCCCAGCATTTT
many,TRBV7-2,TRBD2,TRBJ2-2,CASTLGGVSTGELFF,TGTGCCAGCACTCTTGGGGGGGTGTCCACCGGGGAGCTGTTTTTT
NA,TRBV7-3,NA,TRBJ2-1,CASSPKDGAAYNEQFF,TGTGCCAGCAGCCCCAAGGATGGGGCGGCATACAATGAGCAGTTCTTC
many,TRBV5-1,NA,TRBJ2-7,CASSLSGMTSAYEQYF,TGCGCCAGCAGCTTGTCGGGTATGACTTCAGCCTACGAGCAGTACTTC
NA,TRBV5-1,NA,TRBJ2-2,CASSLDRTGELFF,TGCGCCAGCAGCTTGGATAGAACCGGGGAGCTGTTTTTT
NA,TRBV15,TRBD1,TRBJ1-2,CATSSGRGTNYGYTF,TGTGCCACCAGCAGTGGCAGGGGGACTAACTATGGCTACACCTTC
NA,TRBV18,TRBD1,TRBJ2-2,CASSPPRTGGTGELFF,TGTGCCAGCTCACCACCCCGGACAGGGGGGACCGGGGAGCTGTTTTTT
NA,TRBV5-1,TRBD1,TRBJ1-1,CASTLDRVNTEAFF,TGCGCCAGCACCCTGGACAGGGTGAACACTGAAGCTTTCTTT
NA,TRBV2,TRBD1,TRBJ2-4,CASSARTGLAKNIQYF,TGTGCCAGCAGTGCTAGGACAGGGTTAGCCAAAAACATTCAGTACTTC
NA,TRBV5-1,NA,TRBJ2-3,CASSSTGDSADTQYF,TGCGCCAGCAGCTCGACAGGAGATTCAGCAGATACGCAGTATTTT
NA,TRBV28,TRBD2,TRBJ2-5,CAIPGGSRETQYF,TGTGCCATTCCGGGGGGGAGCAGAGAGACCCAGTACTTC
NA,TRBV5-1,NA,TRBJ2-5,CASSFSGRETQYF,TGCGCCAGCAGCTTTTCGGGGAGGGAGACCCAGTACTTC
NA,TRBV28,TRBD2,TRBJ2-3,CASSHHGRSGRVADTQYF,TGTGCCAGCAGTCACCACGGACGGAGCGGGAGAGTAGCAGATACGCAGTATTTT
NA,TRBV5-4,NA,TRBJ1-5,CASSLDPYSNQPQHF,TGTGCCAGCAGCTTGGATCCGTATAGCAATCAGCCCCAGCATTTT
NA,TRBV5-1,NA,TRBJ2-3,CASSLTGTDTQYF,TGCGCCAGCAGCTTAACAGGTACAGATACGCAGTATTTT
NA,TRBV7-2,NA,TRBJ2-5,CASSSAVGHIQETQYF,TGTGCCAGCAGCTCAGCCGTGGGACACATACAAGAGACCCAGTACTTC
few,TRBV3-1/TRBV3-2,TRBD1,TRBJ2-5,CASSQATGVRETQYF,TGTGCCAGCAGCCAAGCGACAGGGGTGCGAGAGACCCAGTACTTC
once,TRBV9,TRBD2,TRBJ2-7,CASSVAQLAGRYEQYF,TGTGCCAGCAGCGTAGCTCAGCTAGCGGGAAGGTACGAGCAGTACTTC
once,TRBV6-1,TRBD1,TRBJ1-2,CASSGWTGAFLKYGYTF,TGTGCCAGCAGTGGGTGGACAGGGGCTTTTCTTAAATATGGCTACACCTTC
NA,TRBV7-8,TRBD2,TRBJ2-3,CASSWTGLAALRGGDTQYF,TGTGCCAGCAGCTGGACGGGACTAGCGGCCCTAAGGGGGGGAGATACGCAGTATTTT